This passage covers 11 T cell receptor beta chains from one sample sequenced in a study of T cell responses to AZD1222 COVID-19 vaccine. Sequenced by immunoSEQ multiplex PCR; TCRdb stores in-frame clones only, minus some. Of about 140,000 clones in the sample, around nine tenths were seen once. This material consisted of peripheral blood, taken on day 0 of AZD1222 vaccination. The receptors shown here come from an adult in good health.

The J gene is TRBJ2-7, the V gene TRBV6-5; no reliable D call. In germline, CDR1 is MNHEY, CDR2 SVGAGI. The V and J ends lost 7 bases and 0 bases respectively, with 16 bases between them. The CDR3 is 15 residues long. Here the CDR3 DNA reads TGTGCCAGCACTCAGGCCGGTCCCAGCTCCTACGAGCAGTACTTC. Translated: CASTQAGPSSYEQYF.

This rearrangement joins TRBV3-1 (or the pseudogene TRBV3-2) to TRBJ1-5, with TRBD1 identical over 7 bases. Looked up from germline, CDR1 is LGHDT and CDR2 is YNNKEL (reference sequence). This CDR3 region has 13 residues. V lost 4 bases and J lost 8; bases outside the gene matches: 5. The CDR3 loop is CASSPNRGEPQHF. CDR3 DNA: TGTGCCAGCAGCCCAAACAGGGGCGAGCCCCAGCATTTT.

V and J are TRBV6-5 and TRBJ2-1; tentatively, D is TRBD2 (6 bases). The CDR3 has 14 amino acids. With 9 bases removed from V and 0 bases from J, the gap between germline ends came to 12 bases. CDR1 and CDR2 (germline): MNHEY, SVGAGI. The CDR3 reads CARHSGSSYNEQFF. In DNA, the CDR3 is TGTGCCAGACATAGCGGAAGCTCCTACAATGAGCAGTTCTTC.

The gene calls are TRBV5-6 and TRBJ2-7; D is unresolved. Germline V gene data show CDR1 as SGHDT and CDR2 as YYEEEE. Trimming took 0 bases from V and 3 from J, leaving 10 bases between them. The CDR3 loop spans 14 amino acids. The CDR3 loop reads CASSLAFTDYEQYF. Written as DNA, the CDR3 is TGTGCCAGCAGCTTGGCCTTTACCGACTACGAGCAGTACTTC. Together with reference TRBV5-6 and TRBJ2-7, the CDR3 gives the full variable domain: DAGVTQSPTHLIKTRGQQVTLRCSPKSGHDTVSWYQQALGQGPQFIFQYYEEEERQRGNFPDRFSGHQFPNYSSELNVNALLLGDSALYLCASSLAFTDYEQYFGPGTRLTVT.

The J gene is TRBJ2-1, the V gene TRBV5-4; 8 bases match TRBD2. Trimming cost V 4 bases and J 2 bases; bases outside gene matches: 8. The length of the CDR3 is 16 residues. Germline V gives CDR1 SGHNT, CDR2 YYREEE (reference sequence). CDR3 loop: CASSPLAGTPYNEQFF. For the CDR3, the DNA is TGTGCCAGCAGCCCCCTAGCGGGCACCCCCTACAATGAGCAGTTCTTC.

The chain links TRBV7-2 to TRBJ2-3; 10 bases map to TRBD2. The CDR3 totals 18 residues. V lost 4 bases, J lost 0 bases, and 10 bases stayed unmatched. Germline CDR1 and CDR2: SGHTA and FQGNSA. In DNA form, the CDR3 reads TGTGCCAGCAGCTGGAGATCCGGGACTAGCGCGAGCACAGATACGCAGTATTTT. It specifies CASSWRSGTSASTDTQYF. Combining the CDR3 with reference TRBV7-2 and TRBJ2-3 gives the whole variable domain GAGVSQSPSNKVTEKGKDVELRCDPISGHTALYWYRQSLGQGLEFLIYFQGNSAPDKSGLPSDRFSAERTGGSVSTLTIQRTQQEDSAVYLCASSWRSGTSASTDTQYFGPGTRLTVL.

The chain is built from TRBV6-2 or TRBV6-3 and TRBJ2-3; possible D gene TRBD1, 5 bases. The CDR3 runs 16 residues. Germline V CDR1 and CDR2: MNHEY, SVGEGT. V was cut by 5 bases and J by 0 bases, with 15 bases left in between. CDR3 protein: CASSPTGYPSTDTQYF. CDR3 DNA sequence: TGTGCCAGCAGTCCCACAGGCTACCCTAGCACAGATACGCAGTATTTT.

The chain joins TRBV7-6 to TRBJ2-2; a possible D gene is TRBD2 (6 bases). This CDR3 has 16 residues. CDR1 is SGHVS, CDR2 FNYEAQ, per germline. The ends were cut back, 1 base at V and 3 bases at J, with 12 bases in the middle. CDR3 amino acids: CASSLGLAPYTGELFF. DNA of the CDR3: TGTGCCAGCAGCTTAGGGCTAGCGCCTTACACCGGGGAGCTGTTTTTT.

The DNA of the CDR3 is TGTGCCAGCAGCTTAGTTCCCCAAGAGACCCAGTACTTC. Translation gives CASSLVPQETQYF. The rearrangement joins TRBV7-2 to TRBJ2-5, with unresolved D. Germline CDR1 is SGHTA and CDR2 is FQGNSA. The CDR3 is made up of 13 amino acids. The germline V and J ends were trimmed by 1 base and 1 base, with 4 bases remaining between them. Full variable domain (remainder filled in from reference TRBV7-2 and TRBJ2-5): GAGVSQSPSNKVTEKGKDVELRCDPISGHTALYWYRQSLGQGLEFLIYFQGNSAPDKSGLPSDRFSAERTGGSVSTLTIQRTQQEDSAVYLCASSLVPQETQYFGPGTRLLVL.

The chain joins TRBV15 to TRBJ1-2; tentatively, D is TRBD1 (5 bases). CDR3 size: 16 residues. V lost 0 bases and J 1 base, leaving 12 bases between the germline ends. CDR1 and CDR2 (germline): LNHNV, YYDKDF (reference sequence). The CDR3 reads CATSRDREGDNYGYTF. The CDR3 DNA sequence: TGTGCCACCAGCAGAGATCGAGAAGGGGATAACTATGGCTACACCTTC.

The CDR3 DNA sequence: TGTGCCAGTAGTATCCCCACAGGGAGGGGGAACTATGGCTACACCTTC. This sequence encodes CASSIPTGRGNYGYTF. The chain joins TRBV19 to TRBJ1-2; possible D gene TRBD1, 6 bases. V lost 3 bases and J 2 bases, leaving 16 bases between the germline ends. Germline values: CDR1 LNHDA, CDR2 SQIVND (reference sequence). This CDR3 comprises 16 residues.